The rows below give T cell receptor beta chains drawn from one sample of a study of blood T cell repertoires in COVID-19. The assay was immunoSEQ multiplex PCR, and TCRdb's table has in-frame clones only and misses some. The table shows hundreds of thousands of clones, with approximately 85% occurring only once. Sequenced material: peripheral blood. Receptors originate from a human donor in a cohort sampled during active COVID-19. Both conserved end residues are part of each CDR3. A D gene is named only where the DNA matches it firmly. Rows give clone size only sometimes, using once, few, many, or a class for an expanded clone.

TGCAGTGCTAGTCCGGGACTCGTCTACGAGCAGTACTTC,CSASPGLVYEQYF,TRBV20-1,TRBJ2-7,many,-
TGTGCCAGCAACAAGGACAGCTCCTACGAGCAGTACTTC,CASNKDSSYEQYF,TRBV6-5,TRBJ2-7,-,-
TGTGCCTGGAGTGGGGGTGCAGGGGGCTACGAGCAGTACTTC,CAWSGGAGGYEQYF,TRBV30,TRBJ2-7,once,TRBD1
TGTGCCAGCAGCGCTAGGACAGAAAACTATGGCTACACCTTC,CASSARTENYGYTF,TRBV9,TRBJ1-2,-,-
TGTGCCAGTAGTACGTCAGGGAAAGTGATGAACACTGAAGCTTTCTTT,CASSTSGKVMNTEAFF,TRBV19,TRBJ1-1,-,-
TGTGCCAGCAGCCAAGAGACTAGCGGGGGGTCCTACGAGCAGTACTTC,CASSQETSGGSYEQYF,TRBV4-2,TRBJ2-7,-,TRBD2
TGTGCCAGTAGGAAAACAGTCGCTGGGGCCAACGTCCTGACTTTC,CASRKTVAGANVLTF,TRBV19,TRBJ2-6,-,-
TGTGCCAGCGGGGGAAACAGGGACGGACTGGCTAATGAAAAACTGTTTTTT,CASGGNRDGLANEKLFF,TRBV6-4,TRBJ1-4,-,-
TGTGCCAGCAGCCCTCTAGCGAAGTACACAGATACGCAGTATTTT,CASSPLAKYTDTQYF,TRBV11-1,TRBJ2-3,-,-
TGTGCCAGCAGCGTTAGCCGCGGTCCTGAAGCTTTCTTT,CASSVSRGPEAFF,TRBV7-9,TRBJ1-1,-,-
TGTGCCAGCAGTTACGAAGGCGGGAACTATGGCTACACCTTC,CASSYEGGNYGYTF,TRBV27,TRBJ1-2,-,-
TGTGCCAGCAGCCCGGGTGAAACCGGGGAGCTGTTTTTT,CASSPGETGELFF,TRBV12-3/TRBV12-4,TRBJ2-2,-,-
TGTGCCAGCATTCTAGAGTCAGCTTTCTTT,CASILESAFF,TRBV2,TRBJ1-1,-,-
TGTGCCAGCAGTACAACCGGGACAGCTGGCTACACCTTC,CASSTTGTAGYTF,TRBV27,TRBJ1-2,-,TRBD1
TGTGCCTGGAGGGTAAACCCTACGTCAGACCCACTAGGGACCCAGTACTTC,CAWRVNPTSDPLGTQYF,TRBV30,TRBJ2-5,-,-
TGTGCCAGCAGTTTAGGGGTAATCTCCGGAAACACCATATATTTT,CASSLGVISGNTIYF,TRBV6-5,TRBJ1-3,-,-
TGCGCCAGCAGCTTAACAGGGATGGAGACTGAAGCTTTCTTT,CASSLTGMETEAFF,TRBV5-1,TRBJ1-1,-,-
TGTGCCAGCAGTGAAGCGACAGGGGGCTCGGGGTCACCCCTCCACTTT,CASSEATGGSGSPLHF,TRBV6-1,TRBJ1-6,once,TRBD1
TGTGCCAGCAGTTACTCGTCTAGCGGGGGCTACGAGCAGTACTTC,CASSYSSSGGYEQYF,TRBV6-6,TRBJ2-7,few,TRBD2
TGTGCCAGCAGTTATGGGGGCGTACAGTACGAGCAGTACTTC,CASSYGGVQYEQYF,TRBV6-2/TRBV6-3,TRBJ2-7,-,-
TGTGCCAGCAGCTTACCCGACAGGGTTGAGTACTTC,CASSLPDRVEYF,TRBV7-3,TRBJ2-7,-,TRBD1
TGTGCCAGCAGCCATTGGACGGGGTCTGAAGCTTTCTTT,CASSHWTGSEAFF,TRBV14,TRBJ1-1,-,-
TGCGCCAGCAGCCAACTGGGCAGGGCAACCTACAATGAGCAGTTCTTC,CASSQLGRATYNEQFF,TRBV4-1,TRBJ2-1,-,-